The sequence of this T cell receptor beta chain was determined in a study of cytomegalovirus exposure and HLA in healthy donors. About the study: Assignment to the Caucasian-associated ancestry cluster applied to approximately 80% of the approximately 400 genotyped donors.

The CDR3 covers 15 residues. CDR1 MNHEY and CDR2 SVGAGI come from the germline V gene. Trimming stripped 10 bases from V and 0 bases from J, with 15 bases between. In the PCR, 60 Vbeta and 13 Jbeta primers were used. Sequenced by immunoSEQ multiplex PCR; TCRdb stores in-frame clones only, minus some. Recorded for this sample: 70,000 or so clones. This clonotype was obtained from a man aged 40-50 years in good health and CMV-seronegative. The sequencing sample was made of PBMCs. This chain joins TRBV6-5 and TRBJ2-2; tentative D call: TRBD1 (6 bases). This CDR3 is CATGRRGTNTGELFF. CDR3 nucleotides: TGTGCCACCGGACGCAGGGGAACGAACACCGGGGAGCTGTTTTTT.